This TCR beta chain was sequenced in a study of beta chain features in type 1 diabetes. Of the isolated RNA, all was reverse transcribed, and so the sequenced material was expressed TCRB transcripts. Repertoires were generated with immunoSEQ multiplex PCR, while TCRdb's copy carries only in-frame clones and drops some. The table lists about 900,000 clones, 17% of them singletons. This clone was detected a few times. Antigen unknown. Unmatched junction bases numbered 4, after V lost 2 bases and J lost 3 bases. The CDR3 runs 15 residues. Germline-derived CDR1 and CDR2 are MGHRA and YSYEKL. Findings and limits, study-wide: Whether HLA type affects TCRB rearrangement stayed undetermined in the present work. Type 1 diabetes patients showed fewer insertions and more deletions at VDJ junctions.

This rearrangement joins TRBV4-1 to TRBJ2-4, with 7 bases aligning to TRBD1. Sample: naive CD4+ T cells from blood. This sequence was found in a woman under 30 in good health. The CDR3 DNA sequence: TGCGCCAGCAGCCAACCCCGGGACAGCAAAAACATTCAGTACTTC. Amino acid sequence: CASSQPRDSKNIQYF.